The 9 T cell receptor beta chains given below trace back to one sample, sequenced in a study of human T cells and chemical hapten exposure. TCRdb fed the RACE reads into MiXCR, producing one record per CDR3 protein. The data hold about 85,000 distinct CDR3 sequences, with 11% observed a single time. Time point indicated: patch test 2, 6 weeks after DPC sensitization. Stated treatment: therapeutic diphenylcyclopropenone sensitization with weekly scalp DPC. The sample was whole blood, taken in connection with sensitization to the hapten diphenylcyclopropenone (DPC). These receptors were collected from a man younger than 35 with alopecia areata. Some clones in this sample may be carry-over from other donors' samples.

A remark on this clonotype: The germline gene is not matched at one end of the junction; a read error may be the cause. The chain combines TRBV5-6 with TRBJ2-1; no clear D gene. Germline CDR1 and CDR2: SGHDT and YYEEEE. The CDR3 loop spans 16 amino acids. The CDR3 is CASRLERTDPYNEQIF. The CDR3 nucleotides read TGTGCCAGCAGACTTGAACGGACCGATCCCTACAATGAGCAGATCTTC.

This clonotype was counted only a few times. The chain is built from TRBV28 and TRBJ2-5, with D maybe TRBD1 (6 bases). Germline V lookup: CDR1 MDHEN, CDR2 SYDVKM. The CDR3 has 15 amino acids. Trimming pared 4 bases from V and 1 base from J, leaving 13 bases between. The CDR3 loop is CASSSLGDTQETQYF. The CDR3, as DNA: TGTGCCAGCAGTTCCCTAGGGGACACCCAAGAGACCCAGTACTTC. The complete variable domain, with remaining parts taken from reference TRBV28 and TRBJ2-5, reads DVKVTQSSRYLVKRTGEKVFLECVQDMDHENMFWYRQDPGLGLRLIYFSYDVKMKEKGDIPEGYSVSREKKERFSLILESASTNQTSMYLCASSSLGDTQETQYFGPGTRLLVL.

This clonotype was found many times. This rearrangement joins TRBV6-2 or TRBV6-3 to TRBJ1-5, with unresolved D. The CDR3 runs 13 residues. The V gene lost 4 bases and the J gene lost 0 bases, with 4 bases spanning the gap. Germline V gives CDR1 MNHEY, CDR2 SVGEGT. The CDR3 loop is CASSLLSNQPQHF. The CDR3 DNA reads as TGTGCCAGCAGTTTGCTTAGCAATCAGCCCCAGCATTTT.

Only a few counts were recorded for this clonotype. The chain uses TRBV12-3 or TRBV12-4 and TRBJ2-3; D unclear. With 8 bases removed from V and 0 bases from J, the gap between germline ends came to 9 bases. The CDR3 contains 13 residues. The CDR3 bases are TGTGCCAGCCTGGTGGTTAGCACAGATACGCAGTATTTT. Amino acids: CASLVVSTDTQYF.

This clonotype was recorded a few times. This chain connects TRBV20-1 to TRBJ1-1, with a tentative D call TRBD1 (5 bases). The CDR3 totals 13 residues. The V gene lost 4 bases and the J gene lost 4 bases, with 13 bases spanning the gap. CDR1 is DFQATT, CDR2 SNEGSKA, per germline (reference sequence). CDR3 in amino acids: CSATRDPTTEAFF. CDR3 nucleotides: TGCAGTGCTACCCGGGACCCTACCACTGAAGCTTTCTTT.

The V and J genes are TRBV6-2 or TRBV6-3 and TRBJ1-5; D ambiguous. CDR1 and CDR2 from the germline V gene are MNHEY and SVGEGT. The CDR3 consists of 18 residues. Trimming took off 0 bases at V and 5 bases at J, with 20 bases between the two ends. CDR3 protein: CASSYSSRGVALHQPQHF. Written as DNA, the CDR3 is TGTGCCAGCAGTTACTCGTCTCGGGGAGTGGCCCTTCATCAGCCCCAGCATTTT.

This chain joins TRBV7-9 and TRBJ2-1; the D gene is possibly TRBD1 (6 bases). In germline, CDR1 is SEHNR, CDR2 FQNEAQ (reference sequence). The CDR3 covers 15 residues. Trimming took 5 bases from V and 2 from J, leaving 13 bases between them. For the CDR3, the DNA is TGTGCCAGCAGCCATACAGGGCCAACCTACAATGAGCAGTTCTTC. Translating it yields CASSHTGPTYNEQFF.

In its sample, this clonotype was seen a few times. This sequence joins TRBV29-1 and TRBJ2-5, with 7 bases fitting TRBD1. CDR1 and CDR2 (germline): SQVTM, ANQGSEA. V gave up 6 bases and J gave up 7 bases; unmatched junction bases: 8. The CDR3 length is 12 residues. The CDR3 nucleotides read TGCAGCGTAAAGGGGGCGGAGGCGACCCAGTACTTC. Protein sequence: CSVKGAEATQYF.

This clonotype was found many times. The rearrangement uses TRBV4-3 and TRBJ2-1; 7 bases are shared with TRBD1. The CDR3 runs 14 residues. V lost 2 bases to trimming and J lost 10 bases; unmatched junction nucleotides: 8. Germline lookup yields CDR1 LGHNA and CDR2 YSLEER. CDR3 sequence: CASSQRTGAIEQFF. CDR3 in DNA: TGCGCCAGCAGCCAACGAACAGGGGCCATCGAGCAGTTCTTC.